One TCR beta chain is described in this entry. The data originate from a study of monozygotic twins with inflammatory bowel disease. There were eight separate reactions per sample in which cDNA was made. Reanalyzing the 5' RACE reads, TCRdb keeps one entry per CDR3 protein, without DNA. Seen in this sample are a few hundred thousand distinct CDR3 sequences; the ten most common clones hold approximately 2.3%. CDR3 size: 15 residues. Germline V gene lookup returns CDR1 MDHEN and CDR2 SYDVKM. This TCR was sampled from a human donor with ulcerative colitis or Crohn's disease, or a healthy co-twin of an affected twin (not recorded which). The chain links TRBV28 to TRBJ2-1; lacking DNA, the TRBD2 call made by TCRdb goes unchecked. Material for sequencing was blood. CDR3 region: CASSFGLAISNEQFF.